This T cell receptor (beta chain) appears in the sequencing data of a study of T cells in Graves' hyperthyroidism and ophthalmopathy. Regarding the study as a whole: In blood, most of the thyroid clonotypes expanded above 0.001 were also present. Separating ophthalmopathy from stable hyperthyroidism was achieved by a 13 V-J model.

Concerning this clonotype itself: What it binds is unknown.

A Clinical Activity Score of at least 3, a NOSPECS grade of at least 4 and a duration under 3 months were recorded in the ophthalmopathy patients. Clinical symptoms, serum thyroxine and TRAb, thyroid ultrasound and orbital computed tomography were used for the diagnoses. The CDR3 contains 15 residues. CDR1 is SGHRS and CDR2 is YFSETQ in the germline V gene. Trimming stripped 0 bases from V and 0 bases from J, with 7 bases between. Amplification of TCR beta CDR3 regions was performed using RNA transcripts as template. The HTBI primer set served for first-round RT-PCR of the TCR CDR3. Each CDR3 protein gets one entry after TCRdb re-called the multiplex PCR reads with MiXCR. The sample shows over 500,000 distinct CDR3 sequences, roughly 15% of them seen only once.

The chain recombines TRBV5-1 with TRBJ1-3; D uncertain. This clonotype was sampled from a woman between 18 and 29 years old with Graves' ophthalmopathy. The sequencing sample was made of blood. CDR3 sequence: CASSLEGRSGNTIYF. The DNA of the CDR3 is TGCGCCAGCAGCTTGGAGGGTCGCTCTGGAAACACCATATATTTT.